The 8 T cell receptor beta chains listed next were all sequenced from one sample in a study of blood T cell repertoires in COVID-19 (TCRdb year 2020). Library generation was performed with the immunoSEQ multiplex PCR assay. What TCRdb holds here is the immuneACCESS table cut down to in-frame rearrangements. Part of the clones is not present; checked against another copy, under half of the missing clones reflect an unresolved V gene, and the others are unexplained. The sample records nearly 200,000 clones, around four fifths of which are singletons. The top ten clones comprise about 6.9% of the sample. Sequenced sample: peripheral blood. These receptors were taken from a human donor with acute or convalescent COVID-19. The donor label of this sample is uncertain.

This chain connects TRBV10-3 to TRBJ1-6; D is uncertain. CDR3 length: 14 residues. Germline-derived CDR1 and CDR2 are ENHRY and SYGVKD. The V and J ends lost 10 bases and 5 bases respectively, with 15 bases between them. CDR3 DNA: TGTGCCACCCAGCTCGTAAGCGATAATTCACCCCTCCACTTT. Protein sequence: CATQLVSDNSPLHF.

Of note for this clone: An end of the junction differs from the germline gene, which may be a read error. The chain joins TRBV7-3 to TRBJ2-1; 7 nucleotides agree with TRBD2. CDR1 and CDR2 from the germline V gene are SGHTA and FQGTGA. The length of the CDR3 is 16 residues. CDR3 coding DNA: TGTGCCAGCAGCGCAGTCGCGGGGAGGGCCTATAATGAGCAGTTCTTC. Encoded protein: CASSAVAGRAYNEQFF.

This rearrangement joins TRBV4-3 to TRBJ1-2; 9 bases agree with TRBD1. Germline assignment: CDR1 LGHNA and CDR2 YSLEER. The CDR3 is made up of 18 amino acids. V lost 0 bases to trimming and J lost 1 base; unmatched junction nucleotides: 9. The CDR3 DNA sequence: TGCGCCAGCAGCCAAGATATTGGGACAGGGTCCCTTAACTATGGCTACACCTTC. Translating it yields CASSQDIGTGSLNYGYTF.

This chain uses TRBV7-9 with TRBJ2-7, with D unclear. Germline loops: CDR1 SEHNR, CDR2 FQNEAQ (reference sequence). V was pared by 4 bases and J by 2 bases, with 12 bases between. This CDR3 has 14 residues. The CDR3 here is CASSSSTLTYEQYF. CDR3 bases: TGTGCCAGCAGCTCCTCGACTCTCACCTACGAGCAGTACTTC.

This rearrangement joins TRBV7-2 to TRBJ2-7; D unresolved. Trimming removed 0 bases from V and 3 bases from J, with 6 bases in between. The CDR3 has 13 residues. From germline, CDR1 is SGHTA and CDR2 FQGNSA. CDR3 DNA: TGTGCCAGCAGCTTAGCGAACGGCTACGAGCAGTACTTC. Protein: CASSLANGYEQYF.

The rearrangement joins TRBV18 to TRBJ1-6; a possible D gene is TRBD1 (6 bases). Germline V lookup: CDR1 KGHSH, CDR2 LQKENI. Trimming left V 3 bases short and J 7 bases short, with 16 bases between. This CDR3 comprises 16 residues. Here the CDR3 reads CASSPMDSLGNSPLHF. CDR3 DNA: TGTGCCAGCTCACCCATGGACAGTTTGGGAAATTCACCCCTCCACTTT.

The chain couples TRBV11-2 to TRBJ2-7, with D possibly being TRBD2 (7 bases). CDR3 length equals 13 residues. Between the trimmed V and J ends, which lost 0 bases and 9 bases, there was a span of 12 bases. Germline lookup yields CDR1 SGHAT and CDR2 FQNNGV. CDR3 bases: TGTGCCAGCAGCTTAGATCGAGGGGGGGTGCAGTACTTC. This sequence encodes CASSLDRGGVQYF.

This chain uses TRBV19 with TRBJ2-1; 11 bases agree with TRBD1. Unmatched junction bases numbered 11, after V lost 3 bases and J lost 4 bases. There are 18 residues in the CDR3. Germline lookup yields CDR1 LNHDA and CDR2 SQIVND (reference sequence). The CDR3 reads CASSIGQGASGKYNEQFF. The CDR3, as DNA: TGTGCCAGTAGTATTGGACAGGGGGCTAGCGGGAAATACAATGAGCAGTTCTTC. The full variable domain, completed using reference TRBV19 and TRBJ2-1, is DGGITQSPKYLFRKEGQNVTLSCEQNLNHDAMYWYRQDPGQGLRLIYYSQIVNDFQKGDIAEGYSVSREKKESFPLTVTSAQKNPTAFYLCASSIGQGASGKYNEQFFGPGTRLTVL.